A selection of T cell receptor beta chains follows, all from one sample in a study of OX40 agonist ivuxolimab in advanced cancers. The method was immunoSEQ multiplex PCR; TCRdb's version includes in-frame clones alone and lacks a portion of them. The sample carries about 17,000 clones, roughly 87% recorded once. This material consisted of CD4+ or CD8+ T cells sorted from blood, taken in a trial of the OX40 agonist ivuxolimab. Receptor source: an adult with an advanced solid tumor such as melanoma, head and neck, liver or kidney cancer. Each CDR3 is given with its conserved first and last residue. Each record gives: D gene, J gene, V gene, clone size, CDR3 protein, CDR3 DNA. The D gene is left open where the match is weak. Clone size is shown for a subset of rows, as once, few, many or a class of expanded clone.

- | TRBJ2-7 | TRBV11-2 | - | CASSFFSEQYF | TGTGCCAGCAGCTTCTTCAGTGAGCAGTACTTC
- | TRBJ2-4 | TRBV6-6 | - | CASSGTRVAKNIQYF | TGTGCCAGCAGTGGGACCCGGGTAGCCAAAAACATTCAGTACTTC
- | TRBJ2-7 | TRBV5-1 | - | CASSFWQGNDEQYF | TGCGCCAGCAGCTTTTGGCAGGGGAACGACGAGCAGTACTTC
- | TRBJ1-2 | TRBV2 | - | CASREPIYGYTF | TGTGCCAGCAGGGAGCCCATCTATGGCTACACCTTC
- | TRBJ1-1 | TRBV11-2 | - | CASSLGLWGPEAFF | TGTGCCAGCAGCTTGGGGTTATGGGGGCCTGAAGCTTTCTTT
- | TRBJ2-7 | TRBV9 | - | CASSTGQSSYEQYF | TGTGCCAGTTCCACAGGCCAAAGCTCCTACGAGCAGTACTTC
- | TRBJ2-1 | TRBV19 | - | CASSFAWGLHEQFF | TGTGCCAGTAGTTTCGCTTGGGGCCTACATGAGCAGTTCTTC
TRBD1 | TRBJ1-2 | TRBV7-9 | - | CASSLGQGAYGYTF | TGTGCCAGCAGCTTAGGACAGGGGGCCTATGGCTACACCTTC
- | TRBJ2-3 | TRBV5-1 | few | CASSLKTDTQYF | TGCGCCAGCAGCCTGAAGACAGATACGCAGTATTTT
TRBD1 | TRBJ1-4 | TRBV11-2 | - | CASSDRQGMLFF | TGTGCCAGCAGCGACCGACAGGGCATGTTGTTTTTT
TRBD1 | TRBJ1-2 | TRBV19 | - | CASWTGGAIYGYTF | TGTGCCAGCTGGACAGGGGGCGCAATCTATGGCTACACCTTC
- | TRBJ1-2 | TRBV19 | - | CASSIPFKYTF | TGTGCCAGTAGTATTCCGTTTAAGTACACCTTC
TRBD2 | TRBJ2-5 | TRBV2 | - | CASSDSGGLQETQYF | TGTGCCAGCAGCGATAGCGGGGGCCTACAAGAGACCCAGTACTTC
- | TRBJ2-3 | TRBV11-3 | - | CASSFTTDYAGDTDTQYF | TGTGCCAGCAGCTTTACCACCGATTACGCAGGGGACACAGATACGCAGTATTTT
- | TRBJ1-5 | TRBV6-1 | - | CASSWTGQVQPQHF | TGTGCCAGCAGTTGGACGGGGCAGGTTCAGCCCCAGCATTTT
- | TRBJ2-2 | TRBV9 | - | CASSVHGEVDTGELFF | TGTGCCAGCAGCGTCCATGGGGAGGTTGACACCGGGGAGCTGTTTTTT
- | TRBJ1-1 | TRBV27 | - | CASSLGTLNTEAFF | TGTGCCAGCAGTTTAGGGACACTGAACACTGAAGCTTTCTTT
TRBD2 | TRBJ2-3 | TRBV9 | - | CASSLEGGTSADTQYF | TGTGCCAGCAGCCTGGAGGGGGGGACTAGCGCAGATACGCAGTATTTT
- | TRBJ2-3 | TRBV7-6 | - | CASSLEVSDTQYF | TGTGCCAGCAGCTTAGAGGTTTCAGATACGCAGTATTTT
- | TRBJ2-7 | TRBV21-1 | - | CASNPVRDRVLPRSYEQYF | TGTGCCAGCAACCCAGTCCGGGACAGGGTCCTCCCCCGCTCCTACGAGCAGTACTTC
- | TRBJ1-2 | TRBV5-1 | once | CASSLDWGRDYGYTF | TGCGCCAGCAGTCTGGATTGGGGGCGCGACTATGGCTACACCTTC
- | TRBJ1-1 | TRBV29-1 | - | CSVRKGLPEAFF | TGCAGCGTGAGGAAGGGTTTACCTGAAGCTTTCTTT
TRBD1 | TRBJ1-1 | TRBV2 | - | CASSEADRRNTEAFF | TGTGCCAGCAGTGAAGCGGACAGGAGGAACACTGAAGCTTTCTTT
TRBD2 | TRBJ2-1 | TRBV5-1 | - | CASSSGLAGAHITFSSYNEQFF | TGCGCCAGCAGCTCGGGACTAGCGGGGGCCCACATTACCTTTAGCTCCTACAATGAGCAGTTCTTC
- | TRBJ1-1 | TRBV2 | - | CASRGADFMNTEAFF | TGTGCCAGTCGCGGGGCAGACTTTATGAACACTGAAGCTTTCTTT
TRBD1 | TRBJ1-2 | TRBV7-9 | - | CASSLREQGYGYTF | TGTGCCAGCAGCTTACGAGAACAGGGGTATGGCTACACCTTC
TRBD1 | TRBJ2-2 | TRBV29-1 | - | CSVLDRVNTGELFF | TGCAGCGTTTTGGACAGGGTGAACACCGGGGAGCTGTTTTTT
TRBD1 | TRBJ1-2 | TRBV5-1 | once | CASSSQGAADGYTF | TGCGCCAGCAGCTCCCAGGGGGCTGCGGATGGCTACACCTTC
- | TRBJ1-2 | TRBV5-1 | - | CASSPEKGVRYGYTF | TGCGCCAGCAGCCCCGAAAAGGGGGTTCGCTATGGCTACACCTTC
- | TRBJ2-7 | TRBV7-9 | - | CASSLGRASSYEQYF | TGTGCCAGCAGCTTGGGCAGGGCGAGCTCCTACGAGCAGTACTTC
- | TRBJ2-7 | TRBV29-1 | - | CSARTVAYEQYF | TGCAGCGCCCGGACCGTCGCCTACGAGCAGTACTTC
- | TRBJ2-6 | TRBV30 | - | CAWRKVPLSGANVLTF | TGTGCCTGGAGAAAGGTACCCCTCTCTGGGGCCAACGTCCTGACTTTC
- | TRBJ2-2 | TRBV10-3 | - | CAISGQWNTGELFF | TGTGCCATCAGCGGACAGTGGAACACCGGGGAGCTGTTTTTT
TRBD1 | TRBJ1-4 | TRBV11-2 | - | CASREQGATNEKLFF | TGTGCCAGCAGGGAACAGGGGGCAACTAATGAAAAACTGTTTTTT
TRBD1 | TRBJ2-4 | TRBV12-5 | - | CASGLAPGQGIGNIQYF | TGTGCTAGTGGTTTGGCGCCGGGACAGGGGATTGGGAACATTCAGTACTTC
- | TRBJ1-6 | TRBV9 | - | CASSVGVNSPLHF | TGTGCCAGCAGCGTCGGGGTTAATTCACCCCTCCACTTT
- | TRBJ1-4 | TRBV6-5 | - | CASSYYMGTNEKLFF | TGTGCCAGCAGTTACTACATGGGTACTAATGAAAAACTGTTTTTT
- | TRBJ2-4 | TRBV10-1 | - | CASSSGPRWYF | TGCGCCAGCAGTTCGGGACCGCGTTGGTACTTC
- | TRBJ1-1 | TRBV19 | - | CASSIWGNTEAFF | TGTGCCAGTAGTATCTGGGGGAACACTGAAGCTTTCTTT
TRBD1 | TRBJ1-1 | TRBV7-9 | once | CASSYLTGKTEAFF | TGTGCCAGCAGCTACCTGACAGGGAAGACTGAAGCTTTCTTT
TRBD1 | TRBJ1-6 | TRBV30 | - | CAFDRGLISPLHF | TGTGCCTTCGACAGGGGATTAATTTCACCCCTCCACTTT
- | TRBJ2-7 | TRBV10-1 | once | CARDPGHRYEQYF | TGCGCCAGGGACCCGGGACACCGGTACGAGCAGTACTTC
- | TRBJ2-7 | TRBV7-9 | - | CASSLVVLRGPSYEQYF | TGTGCCAGCAGCTTAGTGGTCCTGCGGGGGCCCTCCTACGAGCAGTACTTC
TRBD1 | TRBJ1-2 | TRBV27 | - | CASSRTGGYAGYTF | TGTGCCAGCAGTCGGACAGGGGGTTACGCTGGCTACACCTTC
- | TRBJ1-1 | TRBV27 | - | CASTLAQGGEAFF | TGTGCCAGCACCCTTGCCCAGGGTGGTGAAGCTTTCTTT
TRBD1 | TRBJ2-5 | TRBV28 | - | CASSLLQGVRETQYF | TGTGCCAGCAGTTTATTACAGGGGGTGAGAGAGACCCAGTACTTC
- | TRBJ2-1 | TRBV13 | - | CASSLTPDTWLNEQFF | TGTGCCAGCAGCTTAACTCCGGATACGTGGCTTAATGAGCAGTTCTTC
- | TRBJ2-7 | TRBV28 | - | CAIQTSYEQYF | TGTGCAATACAGACGTCCTACGAGCAGTACTTC
- | TRBJ2-2 | TRBV9 | - | CASSPVWGSGGDHGELFF | TGTGCCAGCAGCCCAGTATGGGGTAGCGGTGGGGATCACGGGGAGCTGTTTTTT
TRBD2 | TRBJ2-7 | TRBV5-1 | - | CASSLTPGLTSYEQYF | TGCGCCAGCAGCCTAACACCGGGACTAACCTCGTACGAGCAGTACTTC
- | TRBJ2-3 | TRBV19 | - | CASMAQGGTDTQYF | TGTGCCAGTATGGCCCAGGGAGGCACAGATACGCAGTATTTT
TRBD2 | TRBJ2-5 | TRBV27 | - | CASSFWAGGNQETQYF | TGTGCCAGCAGTTTTTGGGCGGGGGGAAACCAAGAGACCCAGTACTTC
TRBD1 | TRBJ1-6 | TRBV6-1 | - | CASSEGDRGRSPLHF | TGTGCCAGCAGCGAAGGGGACAGGGGACGATCACCCCTCCACTTT
TRBD1 | TRBJ1-1 | TRBV5-6 | - | CASSFGTGGDEAFF | TGTGCCAGCAGCTTCGGGACAGGGGGCGATGAAGCTTTCTTT
- | TRBJ1-5 | TRBV6-1 | - | CASRVGGQPQHF | TGTGCCAGCAGGGTAGGGGGGCAGCCCCAGCATTTT
TRBD1 | TRBJ2-7 | TRBV11-3 | - | CASSPDRAGGRQYF | TGTGCCAGCAGCCCGGACAGGGCCGGGGGAAGGCAGTACTTC
- | TRBJ1-5 | TRBV4-1 | - | CASSQDPGTYQPQHF | TGCGCCAGCAGCCAAGATCCGGGGACTTATCAGCCCCAGCATTTT
- | TRBJ2-3 | TRBV9 | - | CASSVWFGGDDTDTQYF | TGTGCCAGCAGCGTGTGGTTTGGGGGTGACGACACAGATACGCAGTATTTT
- | TRBJ1-1 | TRBV11-2 | - | CASNPYVTQGSENTEAFF | TGTGCCAGCAACCCGTACGTGACCCAGGGTTCAGAGAACACTGAAGCTTTCTTT